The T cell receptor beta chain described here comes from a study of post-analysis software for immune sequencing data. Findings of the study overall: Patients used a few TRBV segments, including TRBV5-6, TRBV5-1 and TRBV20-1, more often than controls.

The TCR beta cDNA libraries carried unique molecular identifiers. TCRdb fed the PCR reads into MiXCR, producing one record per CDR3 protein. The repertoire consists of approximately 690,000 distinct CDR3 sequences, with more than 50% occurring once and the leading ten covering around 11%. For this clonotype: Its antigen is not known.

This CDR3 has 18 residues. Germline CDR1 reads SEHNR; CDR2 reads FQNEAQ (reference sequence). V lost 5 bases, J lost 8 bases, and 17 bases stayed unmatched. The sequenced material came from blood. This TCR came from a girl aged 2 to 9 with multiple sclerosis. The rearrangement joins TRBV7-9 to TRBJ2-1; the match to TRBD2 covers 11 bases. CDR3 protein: CASSPSLLAGGVWDEQFF. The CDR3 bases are TGTGCCAGCAGCCCATCCCTTTTAGCGGGGGGGGTCTGGGATGAGCAGTTCTTC.